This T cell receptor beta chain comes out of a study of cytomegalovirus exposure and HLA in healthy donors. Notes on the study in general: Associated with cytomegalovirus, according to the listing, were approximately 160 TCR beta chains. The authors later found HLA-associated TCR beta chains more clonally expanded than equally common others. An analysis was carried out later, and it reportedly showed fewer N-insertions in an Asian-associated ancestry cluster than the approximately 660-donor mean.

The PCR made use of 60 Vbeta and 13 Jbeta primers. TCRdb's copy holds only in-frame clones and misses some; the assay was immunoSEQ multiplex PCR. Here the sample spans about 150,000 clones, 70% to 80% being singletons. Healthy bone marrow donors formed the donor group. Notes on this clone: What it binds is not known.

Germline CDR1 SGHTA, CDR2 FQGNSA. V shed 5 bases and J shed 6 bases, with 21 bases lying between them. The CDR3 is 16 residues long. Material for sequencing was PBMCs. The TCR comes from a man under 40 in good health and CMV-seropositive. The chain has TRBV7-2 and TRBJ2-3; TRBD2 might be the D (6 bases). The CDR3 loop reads CASSRQGGLPSDTQYF. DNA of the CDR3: TGTGCCAGCAGCCGCCAGGGAGGACTCCCCTCGGATACGCAGTATTTT.